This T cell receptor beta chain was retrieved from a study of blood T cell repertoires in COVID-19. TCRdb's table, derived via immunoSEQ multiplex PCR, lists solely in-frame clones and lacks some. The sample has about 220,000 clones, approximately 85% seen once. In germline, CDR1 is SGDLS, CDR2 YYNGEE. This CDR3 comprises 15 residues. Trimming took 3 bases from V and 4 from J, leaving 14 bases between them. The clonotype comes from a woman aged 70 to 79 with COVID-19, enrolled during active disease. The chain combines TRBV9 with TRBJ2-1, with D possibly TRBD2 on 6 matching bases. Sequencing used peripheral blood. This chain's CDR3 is CASSAGGTEYNEQFF. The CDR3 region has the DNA TGTGCCAGCAGCGCAGGCGGGACGGAATACAATGAGCAGTTCTTC.